The next 18 T cell receptor beta chains were all read from a single sample in a study of blood T cell repertoires in COVID-19. Sequenced by immunoSEQ multiplex PCR; TCRdb stores in-frame clones only, minus some. The repertoire has some 200,000 clones, about nine tenths of them found once; the top ten carry more than 2%. Sequencing was performed on PBMCs or T cells enriched from blood (not recorded which). These receptors originate from a woman aged 25 to 39 who had recovered from COVID-19.

This clone occurred once. J is TRBJ2-1 and V is TRBV2; the D is unclear. The V end lost 4 bases, the J end lost 3 bases, and 7 bases lay between the germline ends. The CDR3 runs 13 residues. In germline, CDR1 is SNHLY, CDR2 FYNNEI. CDR3 bases: TGTGCCAGCAGTGGCAGGTACTACAATGAGCAGTTCTTC. It codes for CASSGRYYNEQFF.

This chain uses TRBV29-1 with TRBJ1-6, with D possibly TRBD1 on 6 matching bases. The CDR3 loop spans 16 amino acids. The germline CDR1 and CDR2 sequences are SQVTM and ANQGSEA. In DNA, the CDR3 is TGCCGGGTCCCCACAGGGTCGAGCTCCTATAATTCACCCCTCCACTTT. It encodes CRVPTGSSSYNSPLHF.

The rearrangement links TRBV5-6 to TRBJ2-7; perhaps TRBD1 as D (6 bases). The germline V gene has CDR1 SGHDT and CDR2 YYEEEE. Trimming shortened V by 4 bases and J by 3 bases, and 11 bases separated the two germline ends. This CDR3 spans 13 amino acids. This CDR3 is CASSQGNFYEQYF. CDR3 DNA sequence: TGTGCCAGCAGCCAGGGGAATTTCTACGAGCAGTACTTC.

The genes are TRBV30 and TRBJ1-3; D is unclear. Deletions cut 3 bases from V and 0 bases from J, with 12 bases between. This CDR3 spans 15 amino acids. Germline V gene sequence: CDR1 GTSNPN, CDR2 SVGIG (reference sequence). CDR3 nucleotide sequence: TGTGCCTGGAGGCGGTGGGAGAGCTCTGGAAACACCATATATTTT. This codes for CAWRRWESSGNTIYF.

This CDR3 is CASSQEGREYETQYF. The CDR3 DNA reads as TGCGCCAGCAGCCAAGAGGGGCGGGAGTACGAGACCCAGTACTTC. The chain combines TRBV4-3 with TRBJ2-5; TRBD2 aligns across 7 bases. The CDR3 contains 15 residues. J gave up 5 bases and V 0 bases, and 6 bases lay outside the gene matches. Germline V gene sequence: CDR1 LGHNA, CDR2 YSLEER.

The V and J genes are TRBV7-9 and TRBJ2-2; D possibly corresponds to TRBD2 (6 bases). Germline V CDR1 and CDR2: SEHNR, FQNEAQ (reference sequence). V shed 3 bases and J shed 5 bases, with 16 bases lying between them. This CDR3 is built from 16 residues. The CDR3 here is CASSFREGGGTGELFF. The DNA of the CDR3 is TGTGCCAGCAGCTTCAGAGAGGGAGGAGGGACCGGGGAGCTGTTTTTT. The full variable domain, completed using reference TRBV7-9 and TRBJ2-2, is DTGVSQNPRHKITKRGQNVTFRCDPISEHNRLYWYRQTLGQGPEFLTYFQNEAQLEKSRLLSDRFSAERPKGSFSTLEIQRTEQGDSAMYLCASSFREGGGTGELFFGEGSRLTVL.

The gene calls are TRBV6-5 and TRBJ2-5; possibly TRBD2 for D (6 bases). V gave up 0 bases and J gave up 2 bases, with 7 bases separating them. This CDR3 contains 14 residues. Germline CDR1 reads MNHEY; CDR2 reads SVGAGI. The CDR3: CASSYSTSQETQYF. In DNA form, the CDR3 reads TGTGCCAGCAGTTACTCGACTAGTCAAGAGACCCAGTACTTC.

This chain connects TRBV7-9 to TRBJ2-7; D call uncertain. This CDR3 spans 14 amino acids. With 4 bases removed from V and 4 bases from J, the gap between germline ends came to 14 bases. The germline V gene has CDR1 SEHNR and CDR2 FQNEAQ (reference sequence). Written as DNA, the CDR3 is TGTGCCAGCAGCTCCAGGCCGCCCCCATACGAGCAGTACTTC. Encoded protein: CASSSRPPPYEQYF.

This clone appeared a few times. This CDR3 reads CASSLSRVGDTQYF. The CDR3 DNA is TGTGCCAGCAGTTTGAGCAGGGTGGGAGATACGCAGTATTTT. The V and J genes are TRBV27 and TRBJ2-3; possible D gene TRBD1, 5 bases. CDR1 is MNHEY and CDR2 is SMNVEV in the germline V gene (reference sequence). The CDR3 is 14 residues long. The V end lost 3 bases, the J end lost 5 bases, and 12 bases lay between the germline ends.

The rearrangement uses TRBV10-3 and TRBJ2-1; 12 positions match TRBD1. CDR3 size: 16 residues. V trimming: 6 bases; J trimming: 3 bases; junction bases outside the gene matches: 6. Germline V gives CDR1 ENHRY, CDR2 SYGVKD. The CDR3 coding sequence is TGTGCCATCAGGGACGGGACAGGGGGCTTCTACAATGAGCAGTTCTTC. It is translated as CAIRDGTGGFYNEQFF.

This chain uses TRBV9 with TRBJ1-6, with unresolved D. Looked up from germline, CDR1 is SGDLS and CDR2 is YYNGEE. The CDR3 spans 15 residues. The germline V and J ends were trimmed by 3 bases and 6 bases, with 13 bases remaining between them. This chain's CDR3 is CASSAFGVPNSPLHF. The DNA of the CDR3 is TGTGCCAGCAGCGCCTTCGGAGTTCCTAATTCACCCCTCCACTTT.

This chain links TRBV30 with TRBJ2-1; 8 nucleotides agree with TRBD2. This CDR3 has 13 amino acids. Trimming cost V 4 bases and J 6 bases; bases outside gene matches: 5. CDR1 and CDR2 from the germline V gene are GTSNPN and SVGIG (reference sequence). The CDR3 sequence: CAWTRGGPNEQFF. CDR3 DNA sequence: TGTGCCTGGACTCGGGGGGGGCCCAATGAGCAGTTCTTC.

This chain joins TRBV6-2 or TRBV6-3 and TRBJ2-1, with 13 bases fitting TRBD2. Trimming took 6 bases from V and 11 from J; bases not matched to a gene: 7. CDR1 is MNHEY and CDR2 is SVGEGT in the germline V gene. The CDR3 loop spans 14 amino acids. For the CDR3, the DNA is TGTGCCAGCAGCGAATGGACTAGCGGGGGACAGCAGTTCTTC. It translates to CASSEWTSGGQQFF.

This clone appeared a few times. The rearrangement uses TRBV18 and TRBJ2-2; a possible D gene is TRBD1 (6 bases). Germline loops: CDR1 KGHSH, CDR2 LQKENI. CDR3 length: 16 residues. V was trimmed by 0 bases and J by 0 bases, leaving 8 bases between them. CDR3 in amino acids: CASSPPGQTNTGELFF. In DNA form, the CDR3 reads TGTGCCAGCTCACCACCCGGACAGACGAACACCGGGGAGCTGTTTTTT.

This chain joins TRBV2 and TRBJ1-2; 7 nucleotides agree with TRBD1. The V segment lost 5 bases and the J segment 4 bases; nucleotides outside the gene matches: 7. CDR3 length: 14 residues. The germline gives CDR1 SNHLY, CDR2 FYNNEI. The CDR3, as DNA: TGTGCCAGCAGTTCCGGACAGGACATCTATGGCTACACCTTC. Protein sequence: CASSSGQDIYGYTF.

V usage is TRBV19 and J usage is TRBJ2-7, with D unresolved. Germline V gives CDR1 LNHDA, CDR2 SQIVND (reference sequence). Deletions cut 7 bases from V and 0 bases from J, with 13 bases between. The CDR3 contains 14 residues. The CDR3 DNA sequence: TGTGCCAGTAACTCGAAGGCGGACTCCTACGAGCAGTACTTC. Protein: CASNSKADSYEQYF.

The genes are TRBV9 and TRBJ1-1; TRBD1 matches 12 bases. The V gene end was trimmed by 3 bases and the J gene end by 4 bases; junction bases not matched to a gene: 13. From germline, CDR1 is SGDLS and CDR2 YYNGEE. This CDR3 is built from 18 residues. The CDR3 sequence is CASSARDRGPQKSTEAFF. The CDR3 nucleotides read TGTGCCAGCAGCGCCCGGGACAGGGGGCCACAAAAGAGCACTGAAGCTTTCTTT.

The chain joins TRBV2 to TRBJ1-3; D is undetermined. This CDR3 is built from 16 residues. V lost 3 bases to trimming and J lost 0 bases, with 12 bases between them. Germline CDR1 is SNHLY and CDR2 is FYNNEI. The CDR3 reads CASSDWQVTSGNTIYF. CDR3 sequence (DNA): TGTGCCAGCAGTGATTGGCAGGTAACCTCTGGAAACACCATATATTTT.